Presented here are 3 T cell receptor beta chains from one specimen sequenced in a study of CD8+CD57+ T cells in acquired aplastic anemia. Profiling that covered TCR beta VDJ and CDR3 relied on genomic DNA as its template. Each CDR3 protein gets one entry after TCRdb re-called the reads with MiXCR. The repertoire consists of about 160,000 distinct CDR3 sequences, with roughly 48% occurring once and the leading ten covering approximately 3%. Only patients with CD8+CD57+ cell expansion on flow cytometry were chosen for sequencing. Sequencing was done on a sample of sorted CD4+, CD8+, or CD8+CD57+ T cells (not recorded which) from PBMCs. The receptor source for this set is a human donor with aplastic anemia.

Points on this clonotype: A much larger clone lies one base from this, so it may be a read error. J is TRBJ2-7 and V is TRBV19, with 7 bases matching TRBD1. This CDR3 has 12 residues. From germline, CDR1 is LNHDA and CDR2 SQIVND (reference sequence). Here the CDR3 DNA reads TGTGCCAGTAAGACAGGGCGCGACGAGCTGCACTTC. Encoded protein: CASKTGRDELHF.

This clonotype was seen repeatedly, ten times or more. The chain employs TRBV4-1 and TRBJ2-1, with 7 positions matching TRBD2. The germline CDR1 and CDR2 sequences are MGHRA and YSYEKL. Trimming removed 2 bases from V and 8 bases from J; junction bases left unmatched: 12. This CDR3 has 16 residues. The CDR3 here is CASSQMLADPGDEQFF. CDR3 nucleotides: TGCGCCAGCAGCCAAATGCTAGCGGACCCCGGGGATGAGCAGTTCTTC.

The rearrangement joins TRBV2 to TRBJ2-5; TRBD1 aligns across 7 bases. Unmatched junction bases numbered 7, after V lost 5 bases and J lost 13 bases. The CDR3 consists of 11 residues. Germline CDR1 and CDR2: SNHLY and FYNNEI. For the CDR3, the DNA is TGTGCCAGCAGTCCCGACAGGGTACCGTACTTC. This sequence encodes CASSPDRVPYF.